Listed below are T cell receptor beta chains from one sample, sequenced in a study of beta chain features in type 1 diabetes. Profiling relied on immunoSEQ multiplex PCR, and the TCRdb table lists in-frame clones only, not all of them. The data contain approximately 150,000 clones, 10% of them singletons. Specimen: naive CD4+ T cells from blood. These receptors originate from a man between 18 and 29 years old in good health. CDR3s include the opening cysteine and the closing phenylalanine or tryptophan. The order of the fields is V gene, clone size, D gene, J gene, CDR3 protein, CDR3 DNA. D genes are given only for firm matches. Only part of the rows carry a size: once, few, many, or a class if the clone is expanded.

TRBV2,few,NA,TRBJ2-7,CASRTRQGSGYEQYF,TGTGCCAGCAGGACTAGACAGGGATCCGGCTACGAGCAGTACTTC
TRBV7-6,NA,TRBD1,TRBJ1-2,CASSLGRQGAIGYTF,TGTGCCAGCAGCTTAGGTCGACAGGGGGCAATTGGCTACACCTTC
TRBV7-6,few,TRBD2,TRBJ2-7,CASSSGLAGGNEQYF,TGTGCCAGCAGCTCGGGACTAGCGGGGGGTAACGAGCAGTACTTC
TRBV29-1,few,NA,TRBJ1-5,CSVWAQDSNQPQHF,TGCAGCGTTTGGGCACAAGATAGCAATCAGCCCCAGCATTTT
TRBV4-3,once,NA,TRBJ2-3,CASSQTRGTQYF,TGCGCCAGCAGCCAAACGCGAGGTACGCAGTATTTT
TRBV29-1,NA,NA,TRBJ2-5,CSVAGTRKETQYF,TGCAGCGTTGCCGGGACACGGAAAGAGACCCAGTACTTC
TRBV6-1,few,TRBD1,TRBJ2-7,CASRPGQGQFYEQYF,TGTGCCAGCAGGCCGGGACAGGGGCAATTCTACGAGCAGTACTTC
TRBV4-2,few,NA,TRBJ2-2,CASSQDPRGGYTGELFF,TGTGCCAGCAGCCAAGATCCTAGGGGGGGTTATACCGGGGAGCTGTTTTTT
TRBV2,NA,NA,TRBJ2-3,CASAGTDTQYF,TGTGCCAGCGCCGGGACAGATACGCAGTATTTT
TRBV2,few,TRBD2,TRBJ2-3,CASRMLVAGGAADTQYF,TGTGCCAGCCGAATGTTGGTAGCGGGGGGGGCCGCGGATACGCAGTATTTT
TRBV6-6,NA,NA,TRBJ1-1,CASSYSNMNTEAFF,TGTGCCAGCAGTTACTCGAACATGAACACTGAAGCTTTCTTT
TRBV30,NA,NA,TRBJ1-5,CAWSDDRSQHF,TGTGCCTGGAGTGACGACAGGAGCCAGCATTTT
TRBV18,NA,NA,TRBJ1-2,CASSPLSGEIGNGYTF,TGTGCCAGCTCACCACTATCGGGGGAGATAGGGAATGGCTACACCTTC
TRBV14,many,NA,TRBJ2-3,CASSPDLTGADTQYF,TGTGCCAGCAGCCCGGACTTGACGGGGGCAGATACGCAGTATTTT
TRBV11-1,NA,TRBD2,TRBJ2-3,CASTGRGGRTDTQYF,TGTGCCAGCACGGGGCGGGGGGGCCGAACAGATACGCAGTATTTT
TRBV6-5,few,TRBD2,TRBJ2-7,CASSSRLADSYEQYF,TGTGCCAGCAGTTCCCGACTAGCGGATTCCTACGAGCAGTACTTC
TRBV20-1,NA,NA,TRBJ2-3,CSAEGPDTQYF,TGCAGTGCGGAGGGCCCAGATACGCAGTATTTT
TRBV15,few,NA,TRBJ2-3,CATSRAGSTDTQYF,TGTGCCACCAGCAGGGCCGGGAGCACAGATACGCAGTATTTT
TRBV7-9,NA,NA,TRBJ2-7,CASSRDFGYYEQYF,TGTGCCAGCAGCCGGGACTTCGGATACTACGAGCAGTACTTC
TRBV19,NA,TRBD1,TRBJ2-7,CASRRGQSSYEQYF,TGTGCCAGTAGAAGGGGGCAGAGCTCCTACGAGCAGTACTTC
TRBV13,few,NA,TRBJ2-7,CASSPRSYEQYF,TGTGCCAGCAGCCCCCGCTCCTACGAGCAGTACTTC
TRBV5-4,NA,TRBD2,TRBJ2-1,CASSATSGVVSYNEQFF,TGTGCCAGCAGTGCGACTAGCGGGGTGGTCTCCTACAATGAGCAGTTCTTC
TRBV6-1,NA,TRBD2,TRBJ2-5,CASSEGRGGPLGETQYF,TGTGCCAGCAGTGAAGGGCGGGGGGGTCCTCTAGGCGAGACCCAGTACTTC
TRBV7-2,few,TRBD2,TRBJ2-1,CASSSDPGLAWYNEQFF,TGTGCCAGCAGCTCGGATCCCGGACTAGCTTGGTACAATGAGCAGTTCTTC
TRBV11-2,NA,TRBD1,TRBJ1-2,CASSSDGQAYYGYTF,TGTGCCAGCAGCTCCGACGGACAGGCCTACTATGGCTACACCTTC
TRBV7-2,few,TRBD1,TRBJ1-4,CASSLRQGEWEKLFF,TGTGCCAGCAGCCTACGACAGGGGGAGTGGGAAAAACTGTTTTTT
TRBV7-9,NA,TRBD1,TRBJ1-2,CASSLIPGQGDYGYTF,TGTGCCAGCAGCCTTATACCGGGACAGGGTGACTATGGCTACACCTTC
TRBV4-1,NA,NA,TRBJ1-1,CASSRNDARNTEAFF,TGCGCCAGCAGCCGGAATGACGCTAGGAACACTGAAGCTTTCTTT
TRBV27,few,TRBD2,TRBJ2-1,CASTSRPGLAGGRSYNEQFF,TGTGCCAGCACCTCAAGACCGGGACTAGCGGGGGGACGCTCCTACAATGAGCAGTTCTTC
TRBV4-1,NA,TRBD1,TRBJ2-3,CASSQPTGVADTQYF,TGCGCCAGCAGCCAACCGACAGGGGTAGCAGATACGCAGTATTTT
TRBV11-2,NA,NA,TRBJ2-5,CASSLEGTEETQYF,TGTGCCAGCAGCTTAGAGGGGACTGAAGAGACCCAGTACTTC
TRBV5-4,NA,TRBD2,TRBJ2-3,CASSLAGGGATDTQYF,TGTGCCAGCAGCTTGGCAGGCGGGGGAGCAACAGATACGCAGTATTTT
TRBV9,NA,NA,TRBJ2-5,CASSGRGQETQYF,TGTGCCAGCAGCGGGAGGGGCCAAGAGACCCAGTACTTC
TRBV7-8,few,TRBD1,TRBJ2-2,CASSLRDRTGELFF,TGTGCCAGCAGCCTTCGGGACAGGACCGGGGAGCTGTTTTTT
TRBV13,many,TRBD1,TRBJ2-7,CASSSSGQGLYEQYF,TGTGCCAGCAGCTCATCGGGACAGGGCCTCTACGAGCAGTACTTC
TRBV7-9,NA,TRBD2,TRBJ2-3,CASSSGLVADTQYF,TGTGCCAGCAGCTCGGGACTAGTTGCAGATACGCAGTATTTT
TRBV6-6,NA,NA,TRBJ2-7,CASSKLGQLKTYEQYF,TGTGCCAGCAGCAAACTCGGACAGCTCAAGACGTACGAGCAGTACTTC
TRBV4-1,NA,NA,TRBJ2-6,CASSQELTGGSSGANVLTF,TGCGCCAGCAGCCAAGAGTTGACAGGAGGATCGTCTGGGGCCAACGTCCTGACTTTC
TRBV28,NA,NA,TRBJ1-2,CASTGRQYEGYTF,TGTGCCAGCACCGGTCGACAGTACGAAGGCTACACCTTC
TRBV6-5,NA,TRBD2,TRBJ2-5,CAIRTSGETQYF,TGTGCCATCAGGACTAGCGGGGAGACCCAGTACTTC
TRBV6-6,few,TRBD2,TRBJ2-2,CASSSGGTGELFF,TGTGCCAGCAGTTCGGGGGGGACCGGGGAGCTGTTTTTT
TRBV7-6,few,TRBD2,TRBJ2-5,CASSLSLAGKETQYF,TGTGCCAGCAGCTTATCCTTAGCGGGGAAAGAGACCCAGTACTTC
TRBV2,few,TRBD1,TRBJ2-7,CASRTGQGSHEQYF,TGTGCCAGCAGGACAGGACAGGGGTCTCACGAGCAGTACTTC
TRBV15,many,NA,TRBJ2-1,CATSRDPGTYNEQFF,TGTGCCACCAGCCGAGACCCTGGGACTTACAATGAGCAGTTCTTC
TRBV7-9,NA,NA,TRBJ1-6,CASSLHPADSGLHF,TGTGCCAGCAGCTTGCACCCAGCAGATTCGGGCCTCCACTTT
TRBV11-2,few,NA,TRBJ1-2,CASSLTSNYGYTF,TGTGCCAGCAGCTTGACATCGAACTATGGCTACACCTTC
TRBV5-1,NA,NA,TRBJ1-3,CASSFGANSGNTIYF,TGCGCCAGCAGCTTTGGGGCAAACTCTGGAAACACCATATATTTT
TRBV7-3,NA,NA,TRBJ2-3,CASSLGGLPTDTQYF,TGTGCCAGCAGCTTAGGGGGCCTACCCACAGATACGCAGTATTTT
TRBV7-2,NA,NA,TRBJ2-7,CASSYTRDLEQYF,TGTGCCAGCAGCTACACCCGGGATTTGGAGCAGTACTTC
TRBV7-2,many,TRBD1,TRBJ2-5,CASSARDRIQETQYF,TGTGCCAGCAGCGCGAGGGACAGGATCCAAGAGACCCAGTACTTC
TRBV10-2,few,TRBD2,TRBJ2-1,CASSRTSGGAGEQFF,TGCGCCAGCAGCCGTACTAGCGGGGGGGCCGGTGAGCAGTTCTTC
TRBV18,NA,NA,TRBJ2-2,CASSPAIRVSDTGELFF,TGTGCCAGCTCACCCGCGATCAGGGTTTCGGACACCGGGGAGCTGTTTTTT
TRBV19,few,NA,TRBJ1-5,CASSIVATAPQPQHF,TGTGCCAGTAGTATTGTCGCCACAGCCCCTCAGCCCCAGCATTTT
TRBV9,few,TRBD2,TRBJ2-1,CASSVANPSGGGEQFF,TGTGCCAGCAGCGTAGCGAATCCCAGCGGGGGAGGTGAGCAGTTCTTC
TRBV4-3,few,TRBD1,TRBJ2-7,CASSRPGGEQYF,TGCGCCAGCAGCCGGCCAGGGGGTGAGCAGTACTTC